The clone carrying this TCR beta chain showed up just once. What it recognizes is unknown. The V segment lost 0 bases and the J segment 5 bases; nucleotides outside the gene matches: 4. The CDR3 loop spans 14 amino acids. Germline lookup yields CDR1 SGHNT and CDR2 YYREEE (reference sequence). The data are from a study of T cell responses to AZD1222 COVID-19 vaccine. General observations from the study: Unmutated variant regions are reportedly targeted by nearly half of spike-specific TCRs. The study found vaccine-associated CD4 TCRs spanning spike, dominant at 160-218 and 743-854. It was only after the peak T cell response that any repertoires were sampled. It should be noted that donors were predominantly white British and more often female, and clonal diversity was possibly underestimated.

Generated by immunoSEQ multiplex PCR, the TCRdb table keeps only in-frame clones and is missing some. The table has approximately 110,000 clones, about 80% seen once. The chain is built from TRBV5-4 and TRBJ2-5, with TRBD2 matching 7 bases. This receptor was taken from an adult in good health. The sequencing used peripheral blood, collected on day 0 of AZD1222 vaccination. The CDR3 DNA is TGTGCCAGCAGCTTGGCAAAGGGAGGGGAGACCCAGTACTTC. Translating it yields CASSLAKGGETQYF. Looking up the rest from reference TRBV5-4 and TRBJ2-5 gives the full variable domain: ETGVTQSPTHLIKTRGQQVTLRCSSQSGHNTVSWYQQALGQGPQFIFQYYREEENGRGNFPPRFSGLQFPNYSSELNVNALELDDSALYLCASSLAKGGETQYFGPGTRLLVL.